The 20 T cell receptor beta chains in this list originate from one sample, sequenced in a study of cytomegalovirus exposure and HLA in healthy donors. Some clones are missing from TCRdb's copy, which holds only in-frame ones; the method was immunoSEQ multiplex PCR. The sample has roughly 80,000 clones, roughly 93% seen once; the top ten hold 2% to 2.5%. The sequenced sample consisted of PBMCs. Every receptor here comes from a man aged 25-40 years in good health and CMV-seronegative.

The rearrangement links TRBV6-5 to TRBJ1-6; D not certain. The length of the CDR3 is 14 residues. Trimming removed 8 bases from V and 5 bases from J, with 13 bases in between. The germline CDR1 and CDR2 sequences are MNHEY and SVGAGI. CDR3: CASGLRRDNSPLHF. Written as DNA, the CDR3 is TGTGCCAGCGGGCTACGCAGAGATAATTCACCCCTCCACTTT.

As regards this clone: This CDR3 is also generated by other DNA sequences in the sample. The rearrangement uses TRBV5-1 and TRBJ2-1; 7 bases line up with TRBD2. This CDR3 is 15 amino acids long. Germline CDR1 is SGHRS and CDR2 is YFSETQ. Trimming removed 5 bases from V and 0 bases from J; junction bases left unmatched: 5. The CDR3 sequence is CASSPGGSSYNEQFF. In nucleotides, the CDR3 is TGCGCCAGCAGTCCGGGAGGATCCTCCTACAATGAGCAGTTCTTC.

The V gene is TRBV11-3, the J gene TRBJ1-1; 7 bases line up with TRBD1. This CDR3 is 16 amino acids long. Trimming removed 1 base from V and 0 bases from J; junction bases left unmatched: 5. Germline V gene lookup returns CDR1 SGHNT and CDR2 YENEEA. The DNA for the CDR3 is TGTGCCAGCAGCTTAGGAGGGGGACAGATGAACACTGAAGCTTTCTTT. Translating gives CASSLGGGQMNTEAFF. Filled out from reference TRBV11-3 and TRBJ1-1, the complete variable domain reads EAGVVQSPRYKIIEKKQPVAFWCNPISGHNTLYWYLQNLGQGPELLIRYENEEAVDDSQLPKDRFSAERLKGVDSTLKIQPAELGDSAVYLCASSLGGGQMNTEAFFGQGTRLTVV.

This clone was seen just once. This sequence joins TRBV7-6 and TRBJ2-5, with 8 positions matching TRBD1. Germline V gene sequence: CDR1 SGHVS, CDR2 FNYEAQ. The V segment lost 5 bases and the J segment 4 bases; nucleotides outside the gene matches: 6. This CDR3 spans 14 amino acids. CDR3 protein: CASSLDRGGETQYF. The CDR3, as DNA: TGTGCCAGCAGCCTAGACAGGGGCGGAGAGACCCAGTACTTC. The variable domain in full, with the rest retrieved from reference TRBV7-6 and TRBJ2-5, is GAGVSQSPRYKVTKRGQDVALRCDPISGHVSLYWYRQALGQGPEFLTYFNYEAQQDKSGLPNDRFSAERPEGSISTLTIQRTEQRDSAMYRCASSLDRGGETQYFGPGTRLLVL.

This clone was observed a few times. The chain links TRBV11-2 to TRBJ1-5, with TRBD1 matching over 7 bases. The CDR3 covers 15 residues. CDR1 is SGHAT, CDR2 FQNNGV, per germline. V was clipped by 1 base and J by 2 bases; unmatched bases: 2. The CDR3 DNA reads as TGTGCCAGCAGCTTAGGACAGGGAGGCAATCAGCCCCAGCATTTT. It codes for CASSLGQGGNQPQHF.

The V and J genes are TRBV15 and TRBJ2-3, with 7 bases fitting TRBD1. J was trimmed by 1 base and V by 0 bases; bases with no gene match: 4. This CDR3 has 16 amino acids. Germline CDR1 reads LNHNV; CDR2 reads YYDKDF (reference sequence). CDR3 protein: CATSRDQGVGTDTQYF. The CDR3 coding sequence is TGTGCCACCAGCAGAGATCAGGGGGTGGGCACAGATACGCAGTATTTT.

This chain links TRBV11-3 with TRBJ2-1; tentative D call: TRBD2 (5 bases). This CDR3 contains 13 residues. Germline V lookup: CDR1 SGHNT, CDR2 YENEEA. V was clipped by 4 bases and J by 8 bases, with 12 bases between them. CDR3 in DNA: TGTGCCAGCAGCTCTGGATATAGCGATGAGCAGTTCTTC. Translation: CASSSGYSDEQFF. The full variable domain, with the rest looked up from reference TRBV11-3 and TRBJ2-1, is EAGVVQSPRYKIIEKKQPVAFWCNPISGHNTLYWYLQNLGQGPELLIRYENEEAVDDSQLPKDRFSAERLKGVDSTLKIQPAELGDSAVYLCASSSGYSDEQFFGPGTRLTVL.

The genes are TRBV11-2 and TRBJ1-1; perhaps TRBD1 as D (5 bases). The CDR3 is made up of 13 amino acids. The V and J ends lost 5 bases and 1 base respectively, with 8 bases between them. Germline lookup yields CDR1 SGHAT and CDR2 FQNNGV. The CDR3 is CASSRGTNTEAFF. CDR3 bases: TGTGCCAGCAGCCGCGGGACGAACACTGAAGCTTTCTTT. Looking up the rest from reference TRBV11-2 and TRBJ1-1 gives the full variable domain: EAGVAQSPRYKIIEKRQSVAFWCNPISGHATLYWYQQILGQGPKLLIQFQNNGVVDDSQLPKDRFSAERLKGVDSTLKIQPAKLEDSAVYLCASSRGTNTEAFFGQGTRLTVV.

This clone occurred once. The chain employs TRBV5-5 and TRBJ2-7; 8 bases are shared with TRBD1. This CDR3 is 15 amino acids long. Germline V gene lookup returns CDR1 SGHKS and CDR2 YYEKEE (reference sequence). V trimming: 1 base; J trimming: 6 bases; junction bases outside the gene matches: 9. CDR3 coding DNA: TGTGCCAGCAGCTTGTTTTCTCAGGGGGCTGGCGAGCAGTACTTC. This gives the protein CASSLFSQGAGEQYF. The full variable domain, in which reference TRBV5-5 and TRBJ2-7 provide the parts outside the CDR3, is DAGVTQSPTHLIKTRGQQVTLRCSPISGHKSVSWYQQVLGQGPQFIFQYYEKEERGRGNFPDRFSARQFPNYSSELNVNALLLGDSALYLCASSLFSQGAGEQYFGPGTRLTVT.

The rearrangement links TRBV6-5 to TRBJ2-3; TRBD2 matches 7 bases. The J segment lost 2 bases and the V segment lost 2 bases, leaving 7 bases of the junction unmatched. CDR1 and CDR2 (germline): MNHEY, SVGAGI. This CDR3 contains 16 residues. The CDR3 coding sequence is TGTGCCAGCAGTTACGGAAGCGGGATATTCACAGATACGCAGTATTTT. Residues: CASSYGSGIFTDTQYF.

The chain recombines TRBV28 with TRBJ1-1; tentative D call: TRBD1 (6 bases). V dropped 4 bases and J dropped 7 bases, with 13 bases sitting between them. The CDR3 extends over 13 amino acids. CDR1 is MDHEN, CDR2 SYDVKM, per germline. CDR3 amino acids: CASSSPGQYEAFF. CDR3 DNA: TGTGCCAGCAGTTCGCCAGGACAGTATGAAGCTTTCTTT.

The chain is built from TRBV15 and TRBJ2-6, with D possibly matching TRBD1 (5 bases). Germline V gene data show CDR1 as LNHNV and CDR2 as YYDKDF (reference sequence). Trimming removed 0 bases from V and 3 bases from J, with 9 bases in between. The CDR3 spans 16 residues. This CDR3 reads CATSRDQGGGANVLTF. CDR3 nucleotide sequence: TGTGCCACCAGCAGAGATCAGGGCGGTGGGGCCAACGTCCTGACTTTC.

The rearrangement joins TRBV28 to TRBJ1-1; D is perhaps TRBD1 (5 bases). Germline values: CDR1 MDHEN, CDR2 SYDVKM. The ends were cut back, 5 bases at V and 0 bases at J, with 13 bases in the middle. This CDR3 spans 15 amino acids. CDR3 sequence: CASSLQDFMNTEAFF. CDR3 bases: TGTGCCAGCAGTCTACAGGATTTCATGAACACTGAAGCTTTCTTT.

This chain uses TRBV4-2 with TRBJ2-1; 13 bases fit TRBD2. After removal of 4 bases from V and 6 bases from J, the junction contained 3 bases not matched to a gene. The CDR3 has 15 amino acids. Per germline, CDR1 LGHNA and CDR2 YNFKEQ. DNA for the CDR3: TGTGCCAGCAGCCCTACTAGCGGGAGGGTCAATGAGCAGTTCTTC. It encodes CASSPTSGRVNEQFF.

The J gene is TRBJ2-7, the V gene TRBV5-4, with 12 nucleotides matching TRBD1. The CDR3 contains 15 residues. Germline CDR1 reads SGHNT; CDR2 reads YYREEE (reference sequence). Germline trimming cut 3 bases from V and 0 bases from J; bases unmatched to any gene: 1. The DNA for the CDR3 is TGTGCCAGCAGCTGGGGACAGGGGGCCTCCTACGAGCAGTACTTC. This translates into CASSWGQGASYEQYF. The whole variable domain, remainder taken from reference TRBV5-4 and TRBJ2-7, is ETGVTQSPTHLIKTRGQQVTLRCSSQSGHNTVSWYQQALGQGPQFIFQYYREEENGRGNFPPRFSGLQFPNYSSELNVNALELDDSALYLCASSWGQGASYEQYFGPGTRLTVT.

V is TRBV28 and J is TRBJ1-2; D is unclear. The V and J ends lost 2 bases and 3 bases respectively, with 16 bases between them. Germline-derived CDR1 and CDR2 are MDHEN and SYDVKM. There are 16 residues in the CDR3. This CDR3 reads CASSLIPRGFHYGYTF. The CDR3 DNA reads as TGTGCCAGCAGTTTAATCCCCCGGGGATTTCACTATGGCTACACCTTC.

V gene TRBV4-1 combines with J gene TRBJ2-7; the D gene is possibly TRBD2 (6 bases). The length of the CDR3 is 16 residues. The ends were cut back, 4 bases at V and 2 bases at J, with 18 bases in the middle. The germline V gene encodes CDR1 MGHRA and CDR2 YSYEKL. The CDR3 DNA follows: TGCGCCAGCAGCCTAGCCGCGGGACGGGAAACCTACGAGCAGTACTTC. It encodes CASSLAAGRETYEQYF.

The V gene is TRBV1, the J gene TRBJ1-1; the listed D gene, TRBD1, was not tested against the DNA. TRBV1 is marked as a pseudogene. The length of the CDR3 is 13 residues. The CDR3 DNA follows: TGCACCAGCAGCCAAGGACACCCCACTGAAGCTTTCTTT. This sequence encodes CTSSQGHPTEAFF.

The chain joins TRBV7-2 to TRBJ2-3, with D perhaps TRBD2 (6 bases). CDR3 length: 16 amino acids. The V end was cut by 3 bases, the J end by 1 base, with 14 bases between. The germline gives CDR1 SGHTA, CDR2 FQGNSA. CDR3 nucleotides: TGTGCCAGCAGCTTTAACGGCGGGGCCCGCACAGATACGCAGTATTTT. Amino acid sequence: CASSFNGGARTDTQYF.

The chain recombines TRBV28 with TRBJ2-7; 12 bases are shared with TRBD2. V lost 2 bases to trimming and J lost 1 base; unmatched junction nucleotides: 3. CDR1 is MDHEN and CDR2 is SYDVKM in the germline V gene. There are 16 residues in the CDR3. The CDR3 protein is CASSLPGLAGSYEQYF. Written as DNA, the CDR3 is TGTGCCAGCAGTTTACCGGGACTAGCGGGTTCCTACGAGCAGTACTTC.